Presented here are 8 T cell receptor beta chains from one specimen sequenced in a study of cytomegalovirus exposure and HLA in healthy donors. A multiplex PCR was run with 60 Vbeta primers and 13 Jbeta primers. Libraries were prepared by immunoSEQ multiplex PCR; TCRdb keeps only in-frame clonotypes and omits some of them. This sample lists about 160,000 clones; its ten largest clones have over 1%. Source material: PBMCs. The receptors shown here come from a woman aged 60-70 years in good health and CMV-seronegative.

The chain carries TRBV27 and TRBJ2-7, with D unresolved. Germline CDR1 MNHEY, CDR2 SMNVEV (reference sequence). V was shortened by 5 bases and J by 2 bases, with 10 bases between the two germline ends. The CDR3 spans 13 residues. Written as DNA, the CDR3 is TGTGCCAGCAGTCTTCGTGGCCCCTACGAGCAGTACTTC. Translation gives CASSLRGPYEQYF.

The J gene is TRBJ1-1, the V gene TRBV5-1; 9 bases match TRBD1. CDR1 and CDR2 (germline): SGHRS, YFSETQ. The CDR3 length is 15 residues. V gave up 2 bases and J gave up 3 bases; unmatched junction bases: 5. CDR3 in DNA: TGCGCCAGCAGCTTAGCCGGACAGGGGCACACTGAAGCTTTCTTT. Translation gives CASSLAGQGHTEAFF.

V is TRBV14 and J is TRBJ1-2; 7 bases line up with TRBD1. The CDR3 contains 14 residues. After removal of 4 bases from V and 3 bases from J, the junction contained 5 bases not matched to a gene. In germline, CDR1 is SGHDN, CDR2 FVKESK. The CDR3 nucleotides are TGTGCCAGCAGCCGTGACAGGGTGGACTATGGCTACACCTTC. This encodes CASSRDRVDYGYTF. The complete variable domain, with remaining parts taken from reference TRBV14 and TRBJ1-2, reads EAGVTQFPSHSVIEKGQTVTLRCDPISGHDNLYWYRRVMGKEIKFLLHFVKESKQDESGMPNNRFLAERTGGTYSTLKVQPAELEDSGVYFCASSRDRVDYGYTFGSGTRLTVV.

CDR3 sequence (DNA): TGTGCCAGCAGGACCCGACAGTCCGCTTCCTACGAGCAGTACTTC. Its translation is CASRTRQSASYEQYF. The chain carries TRBV2 and TRBJ2-7; D is possibly TRBD1 (5 bases). There are 15 residues in the CDR3. Germline V gives CDR1 SNHLY, CDR2 FYNNEI. Trimming cost V 6 bases and J 1 base, with 16 bases left between them.

The CDR3 protein is CASSTIAGGPGELFF. DNA of the CDR3: TGTGCCAGCAGCACGATAGCGGGAGGACCCGGGGAGCTGTTTTTT. The V gene is TRBV7-3, the J gene TRBJ2-2; 10 nucleotides line up with TRBD2. Germline V gene sequence: CDR1 SGHTA, CDR2 FQGTGA. CDR3 size: 15 residues. V lost 5 bases and J lost 6; bases outside the gene matches: 6.

This chain uses TRBV4-1 with TRBJ1-3, with D perhaps TRBD1 (6 bases). Germline-derived CDR1 and CDR2 are MGHRA and YSYEKL. The ends were cut back, 4 bases at V and 1 base at J, with 17 bases in the middle. This CDR3 is 17 amino acids long. CDR3 residues: CASSRIQGEGSGNTIYF. The CDR3 DNA is TGCGCCAGCAGCCGGATACAGGGAGAAGGGTCTGGAAACACCATATATTTT.

The chain recombines TRBV6-6 with TRBJ2-7, with 14 nucleotides matching TRBD2. The CDR3 has 15 residues. Germline-derived CDR1 and CDR2 are MNHNY and SVGAGI (reference sequence). V gave up 6 bases and J gave up 2 bases; unmatched junction bases: 3. CDR3 in DNA: TGTGCCAGCAGAGGACTAGCGGGAGGCCCCTACGAGCAGTACTTC. It codes for CASRGLAGGPYEQYF.

This chain links TRBV7-3 with TRBJ2-7; maybe TRBD1 (5 bases). V lost 6 bases to trimming and J lost 0 bases, with 12 bases between them. Looked up from germline, CDR1 is SGHTA and CDR2 is FQGTGA. The CDR3 length is 14 residues. The CDR3 here is CASSQAQGSYEQYF. The CDR3 DNA follows: TGTGCCAGCAGTCAAGCCCAGGGCTCCTACGAGCAGTACTTC.